Listed here are 4 T cell receptor beta chains from one sample, sequenced in a study of T-cell reconstitution after alpha-beta-depleted transplantation in children (dated by TCRdb to about 2016). The library was generated by PCR. Sequencing instrument: Illumina HiSeq 2500. TCR libraries were prepared with molecular barcoding, using unique molecular identifiers to normalize TCRbeta repertoire quantification. TCRdb cleaned the public reads at Q25 with fastp, built clones with MiXCR and kept in-frame beta chains. Rows with a matching CDR3 protein are joined into one entry that keeps the most common DNA and genes. The sample yields 450,000 to 550,000 distinct CDR3 sequences; 10% to 12% were counted once. The ten largest clones take up 12% to 15% of the sample. Per the publication, the treatment or condition label means: allogeneic hematopoietic cell transplantation with graft depleted of TCRalphabeta T cells and CD19 B cells.

The sample here was PBMCs, mostly from graft donor cells, taken 180 days after TCRalphabeta/CD19-depleted stem cell transplant. Receptor source: a female patient between 2 and 15 years old who had a stem cell transplant for aplastic anemia, so the T cells may come from the graft donor.

V usage is TRBV18 and J usage is TRBJ1-5, with 9 bases lining up with TRBD1. Unmatched junction bases numbered 11, after V lost 4 bases and J lost 7 bases. In germline, CDR1 is KGHSH, CDR2 LQKENI. The CDR3 is 16 amino acids. The CDR3 loop reads CASSRPGTGFGQPQHF. The DNA of the CDR3 is TGTGCCAGCTCACGTCCCGGGACAGGGTTTGGGCAGCCCCAGCATTTT.

This clonotype has just a few counts. V gene TRBV4-3 combines with J gene TRBJ2-3, with a possible D match to TRBD2 (6 bases). Germline V gene lookup returns CDR1 LGHNA and CDR2 YSLEER. The CDR3 consists of 17 residues. V was cut by 0 bases and J by 6 bases, with 19 bases left in between. The CDR3 loop is CASSQDLGQRGGDTQYF. CDR3 bases: TGCGCCAGCAGCCAAGATCTAGGCCAGCGTGGGGGGGATACGCAGTATTTT.

This clonotype has a handful of counts. The rearrangement joins TRBV2 to TRBJ2-7, with D perhaps TRBD1 (6 bases). Germline values: CDR1 SNHLY, CDR2 FYNNEI. The ends were cut back, 9 bases at V and 2 bases at J, with 20 bases in the middle. The CDR3 sequence is 15 residues long. The CDR3 loop reads CASDPDSKGAYEQYF. CDR3 DNA: TGTGCCAGTGACCCCGACAGTAAGGGGGCCTACGAGCAGTACTTC.

The CDR3, as DNA: TGTGCCAGCAGTTTTCGCTCTGATTCTCCTAATGAAAAACTGTTTTTT. It encodes CASSFRSDSPNEKLFF. The chain couples TRBV28 to TRBJ1-4, with unresolved D. Germline CDR1 MDHEN, CDR2 SYDVKM. The CDR3 is 16 residues long. The germline V and J ends were trimmed by 3 bases and 3 bases, with 14 bases remaining between them. The variable domain in full, completed from reference TRBV28 and TRBJ1-4, reads DVKVTQSSRYLVKRTGEKVFLECVQDMDHENMFWYRQDPGLGLRLIYFSYDVKMKEKGDIPEGYSVSREKKERFSLILESASTNQTSMYLCASSFRSDSPNEKLFFGSGTQLSVL.